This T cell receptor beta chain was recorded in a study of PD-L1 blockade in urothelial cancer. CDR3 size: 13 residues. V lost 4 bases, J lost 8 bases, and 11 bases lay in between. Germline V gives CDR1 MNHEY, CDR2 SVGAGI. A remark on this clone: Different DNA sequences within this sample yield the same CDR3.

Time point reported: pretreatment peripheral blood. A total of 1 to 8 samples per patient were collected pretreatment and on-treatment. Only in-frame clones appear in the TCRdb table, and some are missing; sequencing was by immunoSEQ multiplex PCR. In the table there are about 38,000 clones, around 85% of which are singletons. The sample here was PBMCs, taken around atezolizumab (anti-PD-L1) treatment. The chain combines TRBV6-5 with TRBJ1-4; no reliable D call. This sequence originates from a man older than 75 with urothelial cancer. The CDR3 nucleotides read TGTGCCAGCAGTTTATCCACTAGGGAAAAACTGTTTTTT. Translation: CASSLSTREKLFF.